This T cell receptor beta chain originates from a study of control samples from healthy donors and cancer patients. Some clones are missing from TCRdb's copy, which holds only in-frame ones; the method was immunoSEQ multiplex PCR. The sample lists some 140,000 clones; roughly 92% were seen once. The CDR3 extends over 13 amino acids. V was shortened by 7 bases and J by 0 bases, with 9 bases between the two germline ends. In germline, CDR1 is MDHEN, CDR2 SYDVKM. Sequencing used blood. This sequence joins TRBV28 and TRBJ1-1, with TRBD1 as a possible D gene (6 bases). The clonotype comes from a man aged 30-40 years in good health. CDR3 sequence: CASNREVNTEAFF. The CDR3 DNA sequence: TGTGCCAGCAACAGGGAGGTGAACACTGAAGCTTTCTTT.